This T cell receptor beta chain is from a study of OX40 agonist ivuxolimab in advanced cancers. General study findings and limits: CD4+ and CD8+ blood T cells expanded clonally by week 6 at 0.1 to 3.0 mg/kg.

Remarks on this clone: Its target is unknown.

After removal of 4 bases from V and 7 bases from J, the junction contained 8 bases not matched to a gene. The germline gives CDR1 SGHVS, CDR2 FNYEAQ. This CDR3 comprises 14 residues. Libraries were prepared by immunoSEQ multiplex PCR; TCRdb keeps only in-frame clonotypes and omits some of them. The table includes about 54,000 clones, around 90% detected once. The TCR comes from an adult with an advanced solid tumor such as melanoma, head and neck, liver or kidney cancer. The gene calls are TRBV7-6 and TRBJ2-7, with 9 bases aligning to TRBD1. Sequencing was performed on CD4+ or CD8+ T cells sorted from blood, taken in a trial of the OX40 agonist ivuxolimab. CDR3 loop: CASSSETGGREQYF. In DNA form, the CDR3 reads TGTGCCAGCAGCTCCGAGACAGGGGGGCGGGAGCAGTACTTC.